This entry concerns a single T cell receptor (beta chain). This entry is derived from a study of cytomegalovirus exposure and HLA in healthy donors. Vbeta (60) and Jbeta (13) primers were used in the PCR. Profiled with immunoSEQ multiplex PCR; TCRdb holds only in-frame clones, not every one. The sample holds roughly 190,000 clones, under 80% seen once. The germline V gene has CDR1 SGHRS and CDR2 YFSETQ. V lost 5 bases to trimming and J lost 3 bases, with 15 bases between them. The CDR3 covers 14 residues. The V and J genes are TRBV5-1 and TRBJ2-7, with a possible D match to TRBD1 (6 bases). Sequenced material: PBMCs. This TCR derives from a man in his thirties or forties in good health and CMV-seropositive. The CDR3 nucleotides read TGCGCCAGCAGGGGCACAGGGTTTAGCTACGAGCAGTACTTC. The encoded protein is CASRGTGFSYEQYF. The full variable domain, its missing parts supplied by reference TRBV5-1 and TRBJ2-7, is KAGVTQTPRYLIKTRGQQVTLSCSPISGHRSVSWYQQTPGQGLQFLFEYFSETQRNKGNFPGRFSGRQFSNSRSEMNVSTLELGDSALYLCASRGTGFSYEQYFGPGTRLTVT.